These 10 T cell receptor beta chains were all obtained from the same sample, sequenced in a study of blood T cells in healthy people across ages. Primers used in a second PCR of about 6 to 11 cycles were a sample-barcoded 5' primer and a J-beta primer mix. TCRdb processed the 5' RACE reads anew with MiXCR; each CDR3 protein has one entry. The sample carries about 630,000 distinct CDR3 sequences, around 20% recorded once. Sequenced material: blood. Receptor source: a man aged 65-85 years in good health.

This clonotype was recorded at least ten times. The V call is TRBV2, the J call TRBJ2-7, with D maybe TRBD1 (5 bases). The V gene lost 4 bases and the J gene lost 0 bases, with 7 bases spanning the gap. CDR3 length: 13 amino acids. Germline V gives CDR1 SNHLY, CDR2 FYNNEI. The CDR3 DNA follows: TGTGCCAGCAGTGGACAGATCTCCTACGAGCAGTACTTC. Amino acids: CASSGQISYEQYF.

This clonotype was recorded a few times. CDR3 DNA: TGTGCCAGCAGCGTAGCTGTCGTTGGGGTCTACGAGCAGTACTTC. Translated, it gives CASSVAVVGVYEQYF. The V gene is TRBV9, the J gene TRBJ2-5, with D uncertain. The end of the DNA aligns better with TRBJ2-7, so the J call may be wrong. The CDR3 runs 15 residues. The V gene's germline CDR1 is SGDLS and CDR2 YYNGEE.

This chain connects TRBV5-1 to TRBJ2-1; D not resolved. Germline V gives CDR1 SGHRS, CDR2 YFSETQ. Trimming took 0 bases from V and 1 from J, leaving 8 bases between them. The CDR3 totals 15 residues. The DNA for the CDR3 is TGCGCCAGCAGCTTGGGCTATACATCCTACAATGAGCAGTTCTTC. Its protein product is CASSLGYTSYNEQFF. Complete variable domain (other parts from reference TRBV5-1 and TRBJ2-1): KAGVTQTPRYLIKTRGQQVTLSCSPISGHRSVSWYQQTPGQGLQFLFEYFSETQRNKGNFPGRFSGRQFSNSRSEMNVSTLELGDSALYLCASSLGYTSYNEQFFGPGTRLTVL.

This clonotype came up a few times. J is TRBJ1-1 and V is TRBV7-9, with 7 bases aligning to TRBD1. In germline, CDR1 is SEHNR, CDR2 FQNEAQ (reference sequence). The CDR3 loop spans 17 amino acids. V lost 5 bases, J lost 1 base, and 13 bases stayed unmatched. CDR3 region: CASSLLGGGEGNTEAFF. The CDR3 DNA sequence: TGTGCCAGCAGCCTATTGGGAGGGGGCGAGGGGAACACTGAAGCTTTCTTT.

This clonotype was seen a handful of times. At one end the junction does not follow the germline gene, possibly because of a read error. V gene TRBV6-6 combines with J gene TRBJ2-5; D is undetermined. The CDR3 is 11 residues long. Germline V gene data show CDR1 as MNHNY and CDR2 as SVGAGI (reference sequence). The CDR3 is CANSYMETQYF. The CDR3 bases are TGTGCCAACAGTTACATGGAGACCCAGTACTTC.

V and J are TRBV20-1 and TRBJ2-1; D not resolved. V lost 3 bases and J lost 1, with 10 bases in between. The CDR3 sequence is 14 residues long. Germline values: CDR1 DFQATT, CDR2 SNEGSKA (reference sequence). In DNA form, the CDR3 reads TGCAGTGCTAGGGCCCTGTCTTCCTACAATGAGCAGTTCTTC. Encoded protein: CSARALSSYNEQFF.

This clonotype was detected only a few times. The V gene is TRBV7-2, the J gene TRBJ2-7; 7 bases map to TRBD1. The DNA end lines up better with TRBJ2-5; the J call may be wrong. Germline loops: CDR1 SGHTA, CDR2 FQGNSA. The CDR3 has 15 amino acids. The CDR3 DNA is TGTGCCAGCAGCTTGGGGGACAGACTTCAAGAGACCCAGTACTTC. Protein product: CASSLGDRLQETQYF.

This clonotype turned up a few times. The gene calls are TRBV5-1 and TRBJ2-7; TRBD2 matches 15 bases. Germline lookup yields CDR1 SGHRS and CDR2 YFSETQ. The CDR3 is made up of 14 amino acids. The junction had 2 bases not matched to a gene; V was cut back by 3 bases and J by 7 bases. CDR3 protein: CASSSGLAGGEQYF. As DNA, the CDR3 is TGCGCCAGCAGCTCGGGACTAGCGGGAGGTGAGCAGTACTTC.

The chain has TRBV5-5 and TRBJ2-7; a possible D gene is TRBD2 (6 bases). CDR3 length: 16 residues. The V and J ends lost 0 bases and 0 bases respectively, with 13 bases between them. Germline CDR1 reads SGHKS; CDR2 reads YYEKEE (reference sequence). This chain's CDR3 is CASSLGPGLNSYEQYF. The CDR3 bases are TGTGCCAGCAGCTTGGGTCCGGGACTGAACTCCTACGAGCAGTACTTC.

This clonotype was observed a handful of times. This is likely a read error, given that the CDR3 carries no conserved phenylalanine or tryptophan at its end. The V call is TRBV6-2 or TRBV6-3, the J call TRBJ2-6; no clear D. CDR3 length: 14 amino acids. Trimming took off 8 bases at V and 0 bases at J, with 8 bases between the two ends. Germline V gives CDR1 MNHEY, CDR2 SVGEGT. The CDR3, as DNA: TGTGCCAGCGTCACTATCTCTGGGGCCAACGTCCTGACTCTC. This gives the protein CASVTISGANVLTL.